Below, 15 T cell receptor beta chains from the same sample are listed, as sequenced in a study of blood T cell repertoires in COVID-19. Measured with immunoSEQ multiplex PCR; TCRdb has only the in-frame clones, and not every one. The sample has approximately 230,000 clones; just under 85% are singletons. The sequenced sample consisted of peripheral blood. Source of these receptors: an elderly man with acute or convalescent COVID-19.

The J gene is TRBJ1-2, the V gene TRBV7-2; D is possibly TRBD1 (6 bases). With 2 bases removed from V and 4 bases from J, the gap between germline ends came to 14 bases. CDR1 and CDR2 (germline): SGHTA, FQGNSA. The CDR3 runs to 15 residues. This chain's CDR3 is CASSLQLGQFYGYTF. For the CDR3, the DNA is TGTGCCAGCAGCTTACAGCTCGGACAGTTCTATGGCTACACCTTC.

This chain uses TRBV27 with TRBJ1-1; unclear D gene. This CDR3 contains 14 residues. Germline V lookup: CDR1 MNHEY, CDR2 SMNVEV (reference sequence). The germline V and J ends were trimmed by 3 bases and 3 bases, with 11 bases remaining between them. CDR3: CASSFGRRDTEAFF. The CDR3, as DNA: TGTGCCAGCAGTTTCGGCCGCCGGGACACTGAAGCTTTCTTT.

The chain uses TRBV6-6 and TRBJ2-1, with D maybe TRBD2 (5 bases). Looked up from germline, CDR1 is MNHNY and CDR2 is SVGAGI (reference sequence). This CDR3 spans 14 amino acids. V was trimmed by 5 bases and J by 2 bases, leaving 10 bases between them. CDR3 residues: CASSRGLTYNEQFF. In DNA, the CDR3 is TGTGCCAGCAGTCGCGGGTTGACCTACAATGAGCAGTTCTTC.

This clone has just a few counts. This same CDR3 is encoded by further DNA sequences in the sample. The chain uses TRBV10-1 and TRBJ2-3, with 8 bases matching TRBD2. The germline CDR1 and CDR2 sequences are WNHNN and SYGVQD (reference sequence). Trimming removed 3 bases from V and 1 base from J; junction bases left unmatched: 3. CDR3 length equals 15 residues. The CDR3 DNA reads as TGCGCCAGCAGTGATAGCGGGGTGGGCACAGATACGCAGTATTTT. Translation: CASSDSGVGTDTQYF.

The chain joins TRBV7-6 to TRBJ1-4; 9 bases match TRBD1. V shed 1 base, J shed 0 bases, and the junction held 6 bases outside the gene matches. The CDR3 has 18 residues. Germline V gene sequence: CDR1 SGHVS, CDR2 FNYEAQ. In DNA, the CDR3 is TGTGCCAGCAGCTTAGGCCGGGACAGGGATGCAACTAATGAAAAACTGTTTTTT. Amino acid sequence: CASSLGRDRDATNEKLFF.

The chain joins TRBV7-8 to TRBJ1-5, with D unresolved. The CDR3 spans 16 residues. CDR1 and CDR2 (germline): SGHVS, FQNEAQ. V lost 1 base and J 7 bases, leaving 17 bases between the germline ends. The CDR3 DNA reads TGTGCCAGCAGCTTAGAGGGATCCGGGGTGAAGCAGCCCCAGCATTTT. This gives the protein CASSLEGSGVKQPQHF.

This chain links TRBV18 with TRBJ2-7; 9 nucleotides agree with TRBD1. Germline assignment: CDR1 KGHSH and CDR2 LQKENI. After removal of 3 bases from V and 4 bases from J, the junction contained 4 bases not matched to a gene. The CDR3 runs to 14 residues. The CDR3 sequence: CASSPGQGTYEQYF. The DNA for the CDR3 is TGTGCCAGCTCACCGGGACAGGGAACGTACGAGCAGTACTTC.

The CDR3 protein is CASSRLTGYEQYF. Here the CDR3 DNA reads TGTGCCAGCAGCCGACTCACAGGATACGAGCAGTACTTC. The gene calls are TRBV11-3 and TRBJ2-7; tentative D call: TRBD1 (5 bases). Looked up from germline, CDR1 is SGHNT and CDR2 is YENEEA. Trimming took off 5 bases at V and 4 bases at J, with 12 bases between the two ends. The CDR3 length is 13 residues.

As concerns this clone: The sample has other DNA sequences that encode this CDR3 too. The chain carries TRBV5-1 and TRBJ1-5, with 7 bases aligning to TRBD1. The CDR3 consists of 14 residues. Looked up from germline, CDR1 is SGHRS and CDR2 is YFSETQ. Trimming took 4 bases from V and 2 from J; bases not matched to a gene: 3. CDR3 DNA sequence: TGCGCCAGCAGCCCGGGGACAGGCAATCAGCCCCAGCATTTT. It codes for CASSPGTGNQPQHF.

The genes are TRBV11-2 and TRBJ2-7; 9 nucleotides align to TRBD2. J was trimmed by 2 bases and V by 7 bases; bases with no gene match: 6. The germline V gene has CDR1 SGHAT and CDR2 FQNNGV. This CDR3 has 14 residues. CDR3 region: CASNSVAGAYEQYF. For the CDR3, the DNA is TGTGCCAGCAACTCGGTAGCGGGAGCCTACGAGCAGTACTTC.

The rearrangement uses TRBV6-5 and TRBJ1-4; D gene unclear. Germline V gene lookup returns CDR1 MNHEY and CDR2 SVGAGI. The CDR3 extends over 15 amino acids. The V and J ends lost 5 bases and 5 bases respectively, with 15 bases between them. The CDR3 spells CASSLHATYNEKLFF. CDR3 DNA sequence: TGTGCCAGCAGTCTCCACGCTACCTACAATGAAAAACTGTTTTTT.

The J gene is TRBJ2-7, the V gene TRBV11-2; 7 positions agree with TRBD2. The CDR3 totals 15 residues. From germline, CDR1 is SGHAT and CDR2 FQNNGV. V shed 5 bases, J shed 6 bases, and the junction held 13 bases outside the gene matches. CDR3 sequence (DNA): TGTGCCAGCAGCCAAGACGGGAGGCCCGGGGGCGAGCAGTACTTC. Amino acids: CASSQDGRPGGEQYF.

The chain uses TRBV12-3 or TRBV12-4 and TRBJ1-1; D might be TRBD1 (6 bases). V lost 8 bases to trimming and J lost 4 bases, with 14 bases between them. The CDR3 is made up of 13 amino acids. The CDR3 sequence is CASGTTGLTEAFF. In nucleotides, the CDR3 is TGTGCCAGCGGGACGACAGGACTCACTGAAGCTTTCTTT.

V and J are TRBV2 and TRBJ2-7; a possible D gene is TRBD1 (6 bases). The V and J ends lost 5 bases and 0 bases respectively, with 20 bases between them. Germline V gene sequence: CDR1 SNHLY, CDR2 FYNNEI. The CDR3 loop spans 17 amino acids. DNA for the CDR3: TGTGCCAGCAGTCTATTAACTTGGACAGAGAGCTCCTACGAGCAGTACTTC. Protein: CASSLLTWTESSYEQYF.

The chain employs TRBV5-1 and TRBJ1-2; possible D gene TRBD1, 5 bases. Per the germline V gene, CDR1 is SGHRS and CDR2 is YFSETQ. The CDR3 contains 15 residues. V lost 0 bases and J 5 bases, leaving 14 bases between the germline ends. CDR3 sequence reads: CASSLARGRDYGYTF. DNA of the CDR3: TGCGCCAGCAGCTTGGCCAGAGGCAGGGATTATGGCTACACCTTC.